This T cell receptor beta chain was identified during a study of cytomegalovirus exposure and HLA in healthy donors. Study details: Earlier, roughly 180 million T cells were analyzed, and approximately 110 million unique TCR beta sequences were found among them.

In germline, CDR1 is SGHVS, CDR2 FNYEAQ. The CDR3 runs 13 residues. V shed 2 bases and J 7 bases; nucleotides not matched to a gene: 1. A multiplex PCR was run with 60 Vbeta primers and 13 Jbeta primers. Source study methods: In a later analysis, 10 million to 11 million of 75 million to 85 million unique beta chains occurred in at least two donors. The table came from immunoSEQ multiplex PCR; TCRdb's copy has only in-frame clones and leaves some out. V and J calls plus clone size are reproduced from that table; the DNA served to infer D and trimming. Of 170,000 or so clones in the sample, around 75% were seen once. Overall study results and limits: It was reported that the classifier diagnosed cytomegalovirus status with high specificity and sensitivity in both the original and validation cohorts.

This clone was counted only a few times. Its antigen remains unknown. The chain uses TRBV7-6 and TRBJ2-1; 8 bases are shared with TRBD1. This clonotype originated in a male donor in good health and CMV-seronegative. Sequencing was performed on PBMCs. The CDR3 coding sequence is TGTGCCAGCAGCTTACAGGGGGCGAATGAGCAGTTCTTC. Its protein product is CASSLQGANEQFF.